Listed below are T cell receptor beta chains from one sample, sequenced in a study of T cells in Graves' hyperthyroidism and ophthalmopathy. TCRdb analysed the multiplex PCR reads with MiXCR anew, one entry per CDR3 protein. The sample shows more than 550,000 distinct CDR3 sequences, just under 45% of them seen only once. The sample comprised peripheral blood or thyroid tissue (not recorded which). The source of these receptors is an adult man with Graves' disease, either hyperthyroidism or ophthalmopathy (not recorded which). Both conserved end residues are part of each CDR3. Fields, in order: J gene, V gene, CDR3 protein.

>TRBJ1-2|TRBV25-1
CAGQGSWYGYTF
>TRBJ1-3|TRBV7-2
CASRYEGNTIYF
>TRBJ2-7|TRBV20-1
CSARGGQGGRREQYF
>TRBJ2-7|TRBV29-1
CSVETGDRTYEQYF
>TRBJ1-1|TRBV2
CASSSDRGLAFF
>TRBJ2-7|TRBV2
CASSGQFSYEQYF
>TRBJ2-7|TRBV29-1
CSVQTGTGSYEQYF
>TRBJ2-2|TRBV13
CASSLRDVNTGELFF
>TRBJ1-5|TRBV12-3/TRBV12-4
CASRGRAEETQHF
>TRBJ1-4|TRBV5-1
CASSPAPGQNEKLFF
>TRBJ1-1|TRBV20-1
CSARGDGQGETEAFF
>TRBJ2-2|TRBV29-1
CSVGGAANTGELFF
>TRBJ1-1|TRBV25-1
CARMGGRTEAFF
>TRBJ1-1|TRBV13
CASSSDGTGRLRHTEAFF
>TRBJ2-7|TRBV15
CATSRAKTGGSYEQYF
>TRBJ2-2|TRBV12-3/TRBV12-4
CASRTKTGDGTGELFF
>TRBJ2-2|TRBV7-9
CASSSTGENTGELFF
>TRBJ1-1|TRBV7-3
CASSTRQGAGTEAFF
>TRBJ2-7|TRBV7-8
CASSLVRTKTYEQYF
>TRBJ1-2|TRBV6-1
CASSETAAGYTF
>TRBJ1-5|TRBV7-2
CASSLGTGISNQPQHF
>TRBJ1-4|TRBV25-1
CASSLSANEKLFF
>TRBJ1-4|TRBV2
CASSVAGKEKLFF
>TRBJ1-2|TRBV2
CASREVQRSGYTF
>TRBJ2-3|TRBV20-1
CSAPTKTVSSTDTQYF
>TRBJ2-7|TRBV6-1
CASRPDGSSYEQYF
>TRBJ2-3|TRBV24-1
CATGAGGETGTDTQYF
>TRBJ2-6|TRBV2
CASSEGGMGANVLTF
>TRBJ2-5|TRBV6-4
CASSDATGAQYF
>TRBJ2-7|TRBV25-1
CACKDSRGTYEQYF
>TRBJ1-3|TRBV10-3
CATLSGDGNTIYF
>TRBJ2-2|TRBV29-1
CSVYGQGETGELFF
>TRBJ1-2|TRBV12-3/TRBV12-4
CATTGHNYGYTF